This note documents a single T cell receptor (beta chain) sequence. The antigen remains undetermined. Germline assignment: CDR1 SGHNT and CDR2 YYREEE (reference sequence). The CDR3 is made up of 15 amino acids. The ends were cut back, 4 bases at V and 0 bases at J, with 13 bases in the middle. This entry is derived from a study of cytomegalovirus exposure and HLA in healthy donors. Study conclusions and caveats: TCR association rates varied by HLA locus in a later analysis, with DRB1 highest and HLA-C lowest.

Healthy bone marrow donors made up the donors. It was with 60 Vbeta and 13 Jbeta primers that the PCR ran. Method: immunoSEQ multiplex PCR; TCRdb's copy keeps in-frame clones and lacks some. The sample contains 150,000 or so clones, approximately 80% of which appear only once. This chain joins TRBV5-4 and TRBJ1-1; D possibly corresponds to TRBD1 (6 bases). This clonotype was obtained from a woman between 45 and 65 years old in good health and CMV-seropositive. The specimen sequenced was PBMCs. CDR3 sequence reads: CASSPEGGVNTEAFF. CDR3 coding DNA: TGTGCCAGCAGCCCGGAGGGGGGGGTGAACACTGAAGCTTTCTTT.